This T cell receptor beta chain was captured in a study of T cell repertoires in cytomegalovirus infection. Comments on this clonotype: Its antigen is currently unknown.

CDR1 and CDR2 from the germline V gene are LNHDA and SQIVND (reference sequence). The V segment lost 3 bases and the J segment 2 bases; nucleotides outside the gene matches: 4. The CDR3 consists of 14 residues. TCRdb processed the reads anew with MiXCR; each CDR3 protein has one entry. The data show about 69,000 distinct CDR3 sequences, roughly 28% seen once. This receptor was identified in a human donor in good health (CMV status not recorded). Some clones in this sample may be carry-over from other donors' samples. This chain connects TRBV19 to TRBJ2-7; 7 bases align to TRBD1. This specimen consisted of CD8+ T cells from cultured PBMCs, obtained from culture after CMV antigen stimulation. In nucleotides, the CDR3 is TGTGCCAGTAGTATTAGGGACAGTGCCTACGAGCAGTACTTC. This translates into CASSIRDSAYEQYF.